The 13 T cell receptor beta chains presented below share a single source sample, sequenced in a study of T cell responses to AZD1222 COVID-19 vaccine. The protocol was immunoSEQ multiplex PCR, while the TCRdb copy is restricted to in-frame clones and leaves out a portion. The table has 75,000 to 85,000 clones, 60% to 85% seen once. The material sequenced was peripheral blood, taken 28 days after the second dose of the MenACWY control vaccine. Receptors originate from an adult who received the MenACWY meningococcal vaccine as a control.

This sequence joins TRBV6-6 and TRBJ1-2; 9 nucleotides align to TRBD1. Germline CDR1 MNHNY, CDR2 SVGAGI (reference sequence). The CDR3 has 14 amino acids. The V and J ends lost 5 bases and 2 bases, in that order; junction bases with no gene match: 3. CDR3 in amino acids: CASSRQGENYGYTF. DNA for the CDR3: TGTGCCAGCAGTCGACAGGGGGAAAACTATGGCTACACCTTC.

This chain's CDR3 is CASSALRTGPNTEAFF. The CDR3, as DNA: TGTGCCAGCAGTGCCTTACGGACAGGGCCAAACACTGAAGCTTTCTTT. This chain uses TRBV6-1 with TRBJ1-1, with 8 bases fitting TRBD1. The germline CDR1 and CDR2 sequences are MNHNS and SASEGT. The CDR3 extends over 16 amino acids. The junction had 9 bases not matched to a gene; V was cut back by 4 bases and J by 2 bases.

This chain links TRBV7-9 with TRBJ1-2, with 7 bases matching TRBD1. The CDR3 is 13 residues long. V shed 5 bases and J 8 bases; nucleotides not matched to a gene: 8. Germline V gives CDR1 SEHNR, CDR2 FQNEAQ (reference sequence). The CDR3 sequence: CASSQDRMRGYTF. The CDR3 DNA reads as TGTGCCAGCAGCCAGGACAGGATGAGGGGCTACACCTTC.

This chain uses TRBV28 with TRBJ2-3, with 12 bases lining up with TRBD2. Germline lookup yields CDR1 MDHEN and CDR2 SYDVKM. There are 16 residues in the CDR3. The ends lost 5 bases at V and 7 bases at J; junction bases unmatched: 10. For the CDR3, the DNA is TGTGCCAGCAGTGGACAGACTAGCGGGAGAGGAAATACGCAGTATTTT. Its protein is CASSGQTSGRGNTQYF. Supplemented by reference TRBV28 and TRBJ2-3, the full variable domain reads DVKVTQSSRYLVKRTGEKVFLECVQDMDHENMFWYRQDPGLGLRLIYFSYDVKMKEKGDIPEGYSVSREKKERFSLILESASTNQTSMYLCASSGQTSGRGNTQYFGPGTRLTVL.

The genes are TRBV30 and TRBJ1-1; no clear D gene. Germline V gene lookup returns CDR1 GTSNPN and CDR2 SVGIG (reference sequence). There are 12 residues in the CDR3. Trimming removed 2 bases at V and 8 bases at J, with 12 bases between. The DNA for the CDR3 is TGTGCCTGGAGTCAGGTGGCCCAGGAAGCTTTCTTT. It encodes CAWSQVAQEAFF.

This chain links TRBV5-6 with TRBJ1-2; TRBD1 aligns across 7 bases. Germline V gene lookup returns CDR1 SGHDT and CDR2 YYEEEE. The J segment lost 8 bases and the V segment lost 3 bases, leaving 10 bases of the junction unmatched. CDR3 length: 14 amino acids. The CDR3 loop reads CASSSDRVLVGYTF. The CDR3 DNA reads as TGTGCCAGCAGCTCAGACAGGGTCCTTGTCGGCTACACCTTC.

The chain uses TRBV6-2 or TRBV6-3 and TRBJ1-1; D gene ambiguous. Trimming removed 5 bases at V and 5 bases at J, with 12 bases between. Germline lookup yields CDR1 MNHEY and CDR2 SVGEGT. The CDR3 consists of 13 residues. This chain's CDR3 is CASSLSGRTEAFF. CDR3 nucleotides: TGTGCCAGCAGTCTAAGTGGTAGGACTGAAGCTTTCTTT.

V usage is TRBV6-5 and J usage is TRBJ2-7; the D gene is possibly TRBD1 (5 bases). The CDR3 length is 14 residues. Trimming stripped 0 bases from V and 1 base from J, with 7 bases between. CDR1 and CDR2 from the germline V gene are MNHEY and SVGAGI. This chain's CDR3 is CASSYSRTSYEQYF. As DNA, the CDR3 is TGTGCCAGCAGTTACTCTCGGACATCCTACGAGCAGTACTTC.

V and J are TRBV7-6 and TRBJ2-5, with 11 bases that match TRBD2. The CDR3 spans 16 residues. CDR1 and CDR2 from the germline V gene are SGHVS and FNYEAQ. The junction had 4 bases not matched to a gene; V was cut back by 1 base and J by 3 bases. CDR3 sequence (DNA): TGTGCCAGCAGCTTAGGAACTAGCGGGGGAAAAGAGACCCAGTACTTC. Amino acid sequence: CASSLGTSGGKETQYF.

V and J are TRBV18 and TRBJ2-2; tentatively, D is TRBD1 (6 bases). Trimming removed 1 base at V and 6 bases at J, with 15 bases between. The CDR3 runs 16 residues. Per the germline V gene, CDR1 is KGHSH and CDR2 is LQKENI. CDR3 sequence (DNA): TGTGCCAGCTCACCACAGAAACTCAGGGGCGCCGGGGAGCTGTTTTTT. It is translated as CASSPQKLRGAGELFF.

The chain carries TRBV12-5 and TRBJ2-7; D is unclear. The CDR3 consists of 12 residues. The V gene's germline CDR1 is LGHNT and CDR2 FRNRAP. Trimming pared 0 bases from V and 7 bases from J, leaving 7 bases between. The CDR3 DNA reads TGTGCTAGTGGTTTGGTTACCTGGGAGCAGTACTTC. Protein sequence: CASGLVTWEQYF.

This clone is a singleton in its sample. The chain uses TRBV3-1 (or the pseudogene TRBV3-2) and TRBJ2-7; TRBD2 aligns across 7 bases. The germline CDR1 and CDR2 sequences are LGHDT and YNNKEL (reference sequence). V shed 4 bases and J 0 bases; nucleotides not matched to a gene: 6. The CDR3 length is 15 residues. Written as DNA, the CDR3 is TGTGCCAGCAGCCGTAGCGGGCAGAGCTCCTACGAGCAGTACTTC. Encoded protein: CASSRSGQSSYEQYF.

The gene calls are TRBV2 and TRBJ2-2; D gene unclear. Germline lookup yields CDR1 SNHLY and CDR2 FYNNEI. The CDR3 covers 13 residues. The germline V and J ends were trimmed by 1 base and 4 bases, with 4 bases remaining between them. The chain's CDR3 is CASSEVATGELFF. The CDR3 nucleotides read TGTGCCAGCAGTGAAGTTGCCACCGGGGAGCTGTTTTTT.